This T cell receptor (beta chain) was identified during a study of regulatory T cells in long-lasting Graves disease. Across the whole study: The term persistent Graves' disease signified upward of 5 years on antithyroid drugs with positive TSH receptor antibodies.

This clonotype was seen only a few times. Its target is not known. This may arise from a read error, as a much more abundant clone is one base away. This CDR3 is 14 amino acids long. In germline, CDR1 is SQVTM, CDR2 ANQGSEA. Unmatched junction bases numbered 8, after V lost 6 bases and J lost 5 bases. Documented time point: persistent/refractory GD, antithyroid drugs over 5 years with positive TRAb. The TCR library was made from RNA extracted from PBMCs. Findings and caveats of the study: TRBV28 was favored in persistent disease, as were TRBJ1-2 and TRBJ2-5.

Both iRepertoire HTBI primers and Arm-PCR of CDR3 regions were used to build the TCR beta libraries. Per the original data handling: Identification yielded 60 or so TRBV and approximately 13 TRBJ segments across samples. Each CDR3 protein gets one entry after TCRdb re-called the multiplex PCR reads with MiXCR. The V and J calls and clone size are TCRdb's, not the authors'. The sample records 650,000 to 700,000 distinct CDR3 sequences, around 32% being singletons. The origin of this receptor is a female donor with Graves disease. Sequencing used peripheral blood mononuclear cells (PBMCs), obtained when the disease was refractory, from a patient treated with antithyroid drugs. The chain joins TRBV29-1 to TRBJ1-5; 9 bases align to TRBD1. The CDR3: CSVAQGAGDQPQHF. The DNA for the CDR3 is TGCAGCGTCGCACAGGGGGCGGGCGATCAGCCCCAGCATTTT.